Here is one T cell receptor (beta chain) with its context. Its antigen is currently unknown. Sequencing used immunoSEQ version 4 in survey mode. Produced via immunoSEQ multiplex PCR; TCRdb's table is partial and in-frame only. The profile shows 46,000 or so clones, about 81% of them singletons. The sample comes from a study of persistence of HIV-infected CD4 T cells. About the research overall: Multiple blood draws of up to about 200 mL, except two donors with single leukapheresis.

Lysates of CMV-infected fibroblasts at 8 to 10 ug/mL stimulated these cells. CD40L/CD69 double-negative CD45RO-high memory CD4+ T cells were collected. The CDR3 consists of 15 residues. Looked up from germline, CDR1 is SEHNR and CDR2 is FQNEAQ (reference sequence). Trimming pared 5 bases from V and 12 bases from J, leaving 25 bases between. The chain uses TRBV7-9 and TRBJ1-2, with a possible D match to TRBD1 (5 bases). Sample: CD4+ T cells sorted from PBMCs after approximately 19-hour stimulation, taken from a patient who received antiretroviral therapy. The clonotype comes from an adult man with HIV who was CMV-seropositive. The CDR3 region is CASSPNPRVGSRHTF. Written as DNA, the CDR3 is TGTGCCAGCAGCCCAAACCCCAGGGTGGGTAGTAGACACACCTTC.